This T cell receptor beta chain comes out of a study of identical twins. Study outcomes and limitations: Twins' surplus sharing was weaker for beta out-of-frame sequences.

CDR3 length equals 15 residues. The V gene's germline CDR1 is SGHRS and CDR2 YFSETQ. V was cut by 0 bases and J by 0 bases, with 9 bases left in between. TCRdb passed the 5' RACE reads through MiXCR, listing each CDR3 protein once. The table lists approximately 890,000 distinct CDR3 sequences, roughly an eighth of them singletons. This clonotype was seen ten or more times. No antigen is known for it. The same specimen was also included in a second study, on yellow fever vaccine responses in identical twins.

The receptor comes from a young woman in good health. The V and J genes are TRBV5-1 and TRBJ1-1; D remains ambiguous. The sequenced material came from PBMCs. The CDR3, as DNA: TGCGCCAGCAGCTTGGTTACGGGCCTGAACACTGAAGCTTTCTTT. It is translated as CASSLVTGLNTEAFF.